This T cell receptor (beta chain) was identified during a study of T-cell memory formation after mild COVID-19. Germline-derived CDR1 and CDR2 are SGDLS and YYNGEE. This CDR3 is 14 amino acids long. V gave up 4 bases and J gave up 1 base, with 10 bases separating them. With constant-segment primers, 5'RACE yielded cDNA libraries of TCR alpha and TCR beta that carried sample barcodes and UMIs. One entry per CDR3 protein, called by TCRdb with MiXCR from the 5' RACE reads. The sample includes about 180,000 distinct CDR3 sequences, around a sixth of them seen just once. Comment on this clonotype: The antigen remains unidentified.

Findings and caveats of the study: There were some responding clones in pre-infection memory, which suggested that cross-reactive memory had joined. Unconfirmed was the SARS-CoV-2 specificity of second-wave clones that peaked on day 37.

The sequence was obtained from a young man who had mild COVID-19 (a few samples of this study predate the infection). Cell type and time point are not known. Sequenced material: PBMCs or a T cell subset sorted from them (not recorded which). The genes are TRBV9 and TRBJ2-3; D may match TRBD1 or TRBD2 (5 bases each). The CDR3 reads CASSHGARTDTQYF. CDR3 nucleotides: TGTGCCAGCAGCCACGGGGCCCGCACAGATACGCAGTATTTT.